This is a list of T cell receptor beta chains from one sample in a study of cytomegalovirus exposure and HLA in healthy donors. Some clones are missing from TCRdb's copy, which holds only in-frame ones; the method was immunoSEQ multiplex PCR. The sample has 95,000 to 150,000 clones; the top ten hold around 2.9%. Sequenced input: PBMCs. These receptor sequences come from a young man in good health and CMV-seronegative. Both conserved end residues are part of each CDR3. Each record gives: V gene, J gene, D gene, CDR3 DNA, CDR3 protein. The D gene is left open where the match is weak.

v_call: TRBV6-5; j_call: TRBJ2-1; d_call: NA; cdr3_nt: TGTGCCAGCAGTTCAGACGGAGATCCCTACAATGAGCAGTTCTTC; cdr3_aa: CASSSDGDPYNEQFF
v_call: TRBV29-1; j_call: TRBJ2-5; d_call: NA; cdr3_nt: TGCAGCGTAGCCCGGGAATTGGGGACCCAGTACTTC; cdr3_aa: CSVARELGTQYF
v_call: TRBV7-2; j_call: TRBJ1-2; d_call: NA; cdr3_nt: TGTGCCAGCGTAGAGAACTATGGCTACACCTTC; cdr3_aa: CASVENYGYTF
v_call: TRBV27; j_call: TRBJ2-7; d_call: TRBD1; cdr3_nt: TGTGCCAGCAGTTCCCGGGACAGGCTCTACGAGCAGTACTTC; cdr3_aa: CASSSRDRLYEQYF
v_call: TRBV7-8; j_call: TRBJ2-2; d_call: TRBD1; cdr3_nt: TGTGCCAGCAGCTTAGCTAGACAGGGGGCGACGTTCACCGGGGAGCTGTTTTTT; cdr3_aa: CASSLARQGATFTGELFF
v_call: TRBV19; j_call: TRBJ1-2; d_call: TRBD1; cdr3_nt: TGTGCCAGTAATCCGGGACAGATAACAAACTATGGCTACACCTTC; cdr3_aa: CASNPGQITNYGYTF
v_call: TRBV15; j_call: TRBJ2-7; d_call: NA; cdr3_nt: TGTGCCACCAGTACCGGGACATCCACCTACGAGCAGTACTTC; cdr3_aa: CATSTGTSTYEQYF
v_call: TRBV2; j_call: TRBJ2-5; d_call: TRBD2; cdr3_nt: TGTGCCAGCAGGGAACATGGGCTAGCGGGAGTGTACCAAGAGACCCAGTACTTC; cdr3_aa: CASREHGLAGVYQETQYF
v_call: TRBV2; j_call: TRBJ2-3; d_call: TRBD2; cdr3_nt: TGTGCCAGCCGTAGCGGGAGTGTGGCAGATACGCAGTATTTT; cdr3_aa: CASRSGSVADTQYF
v_call: TRBV19; j_call: TRBJ2-7; d_call: TRBD2; cdr3_nt: TGTGCCAGTAGTATAGAAGCGGGAGCCTACGAGCAGTACTTC; cdr3_aa: CASSIEAGAYEQYF
v_call: TRBV15; j_call: TRBJ1-2; d_call: TRBD1; cdr3_nt: TGTGCCACCAGCAGGGGGACAGGGGGCGGCTATGGCTACACCTTC; cdr3_aa: CATSRGTGGGYGYTF